This entry lists 16 T cell receptor beta chains sequenced from one sample in a study of cytomegalovirus exposure and HLA in healthy donors. Clones were sequenced by immunoSEQ multiplex PCR, and TCRdb holds only the in-frame ones, with some missing. The data contain some 120,000 clones, around 92% of them seen just once; the ten biggest clones take up 3% to 4%. Sequencing was performed on PBMCs. These receptors came from a man younger than 45 in good health and CMV-seronegative.

V gene TRBV12-5 combines with J gene TRBJ2-3, with 8 bases aligning to TRBD1. V lost 6 bases to trimming and J lost 5 bases; unmatched junction nucleotides: 4. This CDR3 comprises 13 residues. Germline CDR1 reads LGHNT; CDR2 reads FRNRAP. The CDR3 bases are TGTGCTAGTGGGACCGACAGGGGAGATACGCAGTATTTT. This gives the protein CASGTDRGDTQYF.

V usage is TRBV25-1 and J usage is TRBJ2-5; the D gene is possibly TRBD1 (6 bases). CDR3 length equals 16 residues. The V gene lost 2 bases and the J gene lost 0 bases, with 13 bases spanning the gap. Germline V lookup: CDR1 MGHDK, CDR2 SYGVNS. CDR3 nucleotides: TGTGCCAGCAGTGAAGGGACACGGTCCCACCAAGAGACCCAGTACTTC. It is translated as CASSEGTRSHQETQYF.

This clone was observed a handful of times. The chain joins TRBV4-3 to TRBJ1-6; 7 bases line up with TRBD1. The CDR3 totals 16 residues. Germline values: CDR1 LGHNA, CDR2 YSLEER. Trimming at V came to 1 base and at J to 9 bases, leaving 9 bases not matched to a gene. DNA for the CDR3: TGCGCCAGCAGCCAAGTGGGACAGAGAATTGGTTCACCCCTCCACTTT. Its translation is CASSQVGQRIGSPLHF.

The chain has TRBV5-1 and TRBJ1-3, with 11 bases that match TRBD1. The CDR3 loop spans 17 amino acids. CDR1 SGHRS and CDR2 YFSETQ come from the germline V gene. V lost 0 bases, J lost 2 bases, and 4 bases stayed unmatched. In nucleotides, the CDR3 is TGCGCCAGCAGCTTGGGGACAGGGGGCGGAACTGGAAACACCATATATTTT. This gives the protein CASSLGTGGGTGNTIYF.

This chain uses TRBV29-1 with TRBJ1-1, with D uncertain. Germline V gene lookup returns CDR1 SQVTM and CDR2 ANQGSEA. CDR3 length: 13 amino acids. V gave up 4 bases and J gave up 1 base, with 10 bases separating them. The CDR3 region has the DNA TGCAGCGTTGGTAACTCTTGGAACACTGAAGCTTTCTTT. It translates to CSVGNSWNTEAFF.

This clone was counted a single time. J is TRBJ2-3 and V is TRBV5-1; TRBD1 matches at 8 bases. The ends lost 0 bases at V and 1 base at J; junction bases unmatched: 10. Germline CDR1 is SGHRS and CDR2 is YFSETQ. The CDR3 contains 18 residues. The CDR3 sequence: CASSLEGQGRLGTDTQYF. DNA for the CDR3: TGCGCCAGCAGCTTGGAAGGACAGGGAAGGTTGGGCACAGATACGCAGTATTTT.

This clone was detected only once. The rearrangement joins TRBV19 to TRBJ1-1, with D maybe TRBD1 (5 bases). From germline, CDR1 is LNHDA and CDR2 SQIVND (reference sequence). There are 15 residues in the CDR3. V lost 8 bases and J 5 bases, leaving 21 bases between the germline ends. In nucleotides, the CDR3 is TGTGCCAGTGATGCATTAGGGACTTGGGGTACTGAAGCTTTCTTT. Amino acids: CASDALGTWGTEAFF. The whole variable domain, remainder taken from reference TRBV19 and TRBJ1-1, is DGGITQSPKYLFRKEGQNVTLSCEQNLNHDAMYWYRQDPGQGLRLIYYSQIVNDFQKGDIAEGYSVSREKKESFPLTVTSAQKNPTAFYLCASDALGTWGTEAFFGQGTRLTVV.

The genes are TRBV5-1 and TRBJ2-1; the match to TRBD2 covers 9 bases. The germline gives CDR1 SGHRS, CDR2 YFSETQ. V gave up 1 base and J gave up 7 bases; unmatched junction bases: 3. The CDR3 extends over 14 amino acids. The CDR3 bases are TGCGCCAGCAGCTTGTGGACTAGCGATAATGAGCAGTTCTTC. Protein: CASSLWTSDNEQFF.

This chain joins TRBV5-6 and TRBJ1-1; the match to TRBD1 covers 8 bases. The CDR3 is 18 residues long. Trimming took 5 bases from V and 0 from J; bases not matched to a gene: 15. Looked up from germline, CDR1 is SGHDT and CDR2 is YYEEEE. The CDR3 reads CASSLSRGLRTMNTEAFF. DNA for the CDR3: TGTGCCAGCAGTTTATCCAGGGGGCTACGGACAATGAACACTGAAGCTTTCTTT.

J is TRBJ2-1 and V is TRBV5-1; TRBD2 matches 7 bases. V shed 4 bases and J 7 bases; nucleotides not matched to a gene: 8. CDR3 length: 14 amino acids. Germline CDR1 is SGHRS and CDR2 is YFSETQ. The CDR3 DNA sequence: TGCGCCAGCAGCGGGGGAGGGATGCTGAATGAGCAGTTCTTC. This encodes CASSGGGMLNEQFF.

The chain joins TRBV7-9 to TRBJ1-3, with 8 bases aligning to TRBD1. The CDR3 spans 14 residues. The germline gives CDR1 SEHNR, CDR2 FQNEAQ (reference sequence). V shed 11 bases and J 7 bases; nucleotides not matched to a gene: 13. The CDR3 bases are TGTGCCCTACTGACCCAGGGGGCTAGGAACACCATATATTTT. Its translation is CALLTQGARNTIYF.

V is TRBV9 and J is TRBJ1-1; D call uncertain. Trimming left V 0 bases short and J 4 bases short, with 10 bases between. This CDR3 has 14 amino acids. Germline loops: CDR1 SGDLS, CDR2 YYNGEE. The CDR3, as DNA: TGTGCCAGCAGCGTAGCGGGGAGCGCCACTGAAGCTTTCTTT. The encoded protein is CASSVAGSATEAFF.

The chain links TRBV10-1 to TRBJ1-2, with D possibly TRBD1 on 6 matching bases. The germline V gene has CDR1 WNHNN and CDR2 SYGVQD (reference sequence). V was clipped by 6 bases and J by 8 bases, with 16 bases between them. The CDR3 loop spans 13 amino acids. CDR3 loop: CASSAYQGSGYTF. CDR3 bases: TGCGCCAGCAGCGCCTACCAGGGGTCCGGCTACACCTTC.

The rearrangement joins TRBV18 to TRBJ2-7, with TRBD1 matching over 9 bases. With 3 bases clipped from V and 4 bases from J, the junction kept 7 bases outside the gene matches. The CDR3 runs 15 residues. The germline gives CDR1 KGHSH, CDR2 LQKENI. Here the CDR3 DNA reads TGTGCCAGCTCACCTGCCGGGACAGGGATGTACGAGCAGTACTTC. This sequence encodes CASSPAGTGMYEQYF.

The chain links TRBV7-9 to TRBJ1-2; maybe TRBD1 (5 bases). V was shortened by 5 bases and J by 8 bases, with 15 bases between the two germline ends. From germline, CDR1 is SEHNR and CDR2 FQNEAQ (reference sequence). The CDR3 covers 13 residues. CDR3 in amino acids: CASSPTGRQGYTF. The CDR3 DNA is TGTGCCAGCAGCCCAACAGGTCGTCAAGGCTACACCTTC.

This clone was found once. The V gene is TRBV6-1, the J gene TRBJ2-2; 8 positions agree with TRBD1. Germline CDR1 and CDR2: MNHNS and SASEGT. The CDR3 runs 15 residues. The J segment lost 3 bases and the V segment lost 7 bases, leaving 7 bases of the junction unmatched. CDR3 loop: CASTSGQGYTGELFF. The CDR3 DNA reads TGTGCCAGCACGTCTGGACAGGGTTACACCGGGGAGCTGTTTTTT.